This T cell receptor beta chain was recorded in a study of T cells in localized non-small cell lung cancer. Study-wide findings and caveats: Because researchers sequenced only one region of the tumor, heterogeneity is still possible. Clonality peaked in uninvolved adjacent lung rather than tumor. Among the top 100 tumor clones, a median around 50 appeared in adjacent lung. A higher density of T cells in blood coincided with extended overall survival.

The germline V and J ends were trimmed by 5 bases and 5 bases, with 15 bases remaining between them. Germline values: CDR1 SQVTM, CDR2 ANQGSEA. The CDR3 contains 13 residues. Measured with immunoSEQ multiplex PCR; TCRdb has only the in-frame clones, and not every one. Of approximately 50,000 clones listed, more than 85% are singletons. Of note for this clone: Its antigen is not identified.

The source was PBMCs, collected before any cancer treatment. The V and J genes are TRBV29-1 and TRBJ2-5; D may be TRBD2 (5 bases). This sequence was found in a man aged 40 to 70 with stage II lung adenocarcinoma. Here the CDR3 DNA reads TGCAGCGTTAGAGGGATTTTCGGGGAGACCCAGTACTTC. It specifies CSVRGIFGETQYF. Full variable domain (remainder filled in from reference TRBV29-1 and TRBJ2-5): SAVISQKPSRDICQRGTSLTIQCQVDSQVTMMFWYRQQPGQSLTLIATANQGSEATYESGFVIDKFPISRPNLTFSTLTVSNMSPEDSSIYLCSVRGIFGETQYFGPGTRLLVL.